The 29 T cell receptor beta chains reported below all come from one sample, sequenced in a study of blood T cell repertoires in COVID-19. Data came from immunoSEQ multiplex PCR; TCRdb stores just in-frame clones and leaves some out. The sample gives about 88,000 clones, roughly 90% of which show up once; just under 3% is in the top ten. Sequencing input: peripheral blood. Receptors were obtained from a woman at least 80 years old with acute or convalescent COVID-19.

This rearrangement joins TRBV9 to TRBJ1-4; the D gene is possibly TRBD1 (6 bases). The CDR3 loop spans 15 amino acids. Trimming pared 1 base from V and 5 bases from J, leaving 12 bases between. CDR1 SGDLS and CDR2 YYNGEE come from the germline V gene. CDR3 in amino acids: CASSVLGTGNEKLFF. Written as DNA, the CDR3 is TGTGCCAGCAGCGTACTGGGCACAGGGAATGAAAAACTGTTTTTT.

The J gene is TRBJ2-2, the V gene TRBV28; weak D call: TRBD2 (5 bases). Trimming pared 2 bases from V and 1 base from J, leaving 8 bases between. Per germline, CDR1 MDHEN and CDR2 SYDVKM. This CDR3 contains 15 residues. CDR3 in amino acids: CASSLERENTGELFF. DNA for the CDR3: TGTGCCAGCAGTTTAGAACGGGAGAACACCGGGGAGCTGTTTTTT. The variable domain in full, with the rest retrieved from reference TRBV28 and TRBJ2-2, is DVKVTQSSRYLVKRTGEKVFLECVQDMDHENMFWYRQDPGLGLRLIYFSYDVKMKEKGDIPEGYSVSREKKERFSLILESASTNQTSMYLCASSLERENTGELFFGEGSRLTVL.

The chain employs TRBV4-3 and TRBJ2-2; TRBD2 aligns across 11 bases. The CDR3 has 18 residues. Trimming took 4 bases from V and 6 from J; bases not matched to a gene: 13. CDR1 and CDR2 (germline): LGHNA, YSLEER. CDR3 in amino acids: CASSPHGVLAGVAGELFF. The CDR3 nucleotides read TGCGCCAGCAGCCCCCATGGGGTACTAGCGGGGGTTGCCGGGGAGCTGTTTTTT.

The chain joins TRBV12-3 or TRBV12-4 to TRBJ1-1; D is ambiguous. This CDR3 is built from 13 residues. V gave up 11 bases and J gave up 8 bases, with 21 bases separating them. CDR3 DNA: TGTGCCTCTATGCTTGTGGTCCTGAAGGAAGCTTTCTTT. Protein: CASMLVVLKEAFF.

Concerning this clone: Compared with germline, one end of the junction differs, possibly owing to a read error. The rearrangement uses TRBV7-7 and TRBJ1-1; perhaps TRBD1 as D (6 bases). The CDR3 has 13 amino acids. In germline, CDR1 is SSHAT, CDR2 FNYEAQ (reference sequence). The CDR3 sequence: CASSLDRNTEAFF. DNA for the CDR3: TGTGCTAGCAGCTTGGACAGGAACACTGAAGCTTTCTTT. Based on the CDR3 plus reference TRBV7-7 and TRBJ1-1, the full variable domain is GAGVSQSPRYKVTKRGQDVTLRCDPISSHATLYWYQQALGQGPEFLTYFNYEAQPDKSGLPSDRFSAERPEGSISTLTIQRTEQRDSAMYRCASSLDRNTEAFFGQGTRLTVV.

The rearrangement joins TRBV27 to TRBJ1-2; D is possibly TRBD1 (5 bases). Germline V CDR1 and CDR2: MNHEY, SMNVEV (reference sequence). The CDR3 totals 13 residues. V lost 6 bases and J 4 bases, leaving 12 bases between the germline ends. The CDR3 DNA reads TGTGCCAGCAGGTTACAGGTGGGCTATGGCTACACCTTC. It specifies CASRLQVGYGYTF.

CDR3 region: CAISANREGTEAFF. The CDR3 DNA reads as TGTGCCATCAGTGCGAACAGGGAGGGCACTGAAGCTTTCTTT. The J gene is TRBJ1-1, the V gene TRBV10-3; perhaps TRBD1 as D (6 bases). The length of the CDR3 is 14 residues. With 4 bases removed from V and 4 bases from J, the gap between germline ends came to 13 bases. The germline V gene encodes CDR1 ENHRY and CDR2 SYGVKD.

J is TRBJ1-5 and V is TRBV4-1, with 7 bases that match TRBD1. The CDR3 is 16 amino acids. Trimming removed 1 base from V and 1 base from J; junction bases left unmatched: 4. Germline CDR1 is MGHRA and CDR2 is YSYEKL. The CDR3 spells CASSQVAGGSNQPQHF. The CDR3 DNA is TGCGCCAGCAGCCAAGTCGCAGGGGGAAGCAATCAGCCCCAGCATTTT.

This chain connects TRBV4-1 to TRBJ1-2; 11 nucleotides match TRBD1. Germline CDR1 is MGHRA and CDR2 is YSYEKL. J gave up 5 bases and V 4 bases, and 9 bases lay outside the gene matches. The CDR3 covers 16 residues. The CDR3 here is CASSRDRGFSDYGYTF. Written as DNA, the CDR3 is TGCGCCAGCAGCCGGGACAGGGGGTTTTCGGATTATGGCTACACCTTC.

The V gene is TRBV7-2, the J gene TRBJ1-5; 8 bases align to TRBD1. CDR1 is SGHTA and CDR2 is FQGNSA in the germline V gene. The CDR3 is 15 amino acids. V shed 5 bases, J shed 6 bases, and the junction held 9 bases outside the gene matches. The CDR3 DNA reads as TGTGCCAGCAGCCCCCAGGGGGCGGAGGGTCAGCCCCAGCATTTT. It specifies CASSPQGAEGQPQHF.

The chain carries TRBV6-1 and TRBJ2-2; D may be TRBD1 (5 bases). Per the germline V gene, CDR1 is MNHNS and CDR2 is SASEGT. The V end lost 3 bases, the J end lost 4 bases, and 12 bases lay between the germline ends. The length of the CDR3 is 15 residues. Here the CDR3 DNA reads TGTGCCAGCAGTGACGTGGGCAGGGCCACCGGGGAGCTGTTTTTT. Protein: CASSDVGRATGELFF.

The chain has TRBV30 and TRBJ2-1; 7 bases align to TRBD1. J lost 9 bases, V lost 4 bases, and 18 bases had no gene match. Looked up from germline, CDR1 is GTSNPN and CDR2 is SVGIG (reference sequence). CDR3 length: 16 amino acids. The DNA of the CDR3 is TGTGCCTGGACCTCCCGACAGGGAATAACCCGCGGTGAGCAGTTCTTC. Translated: CAWTSRQGITRGEQFF. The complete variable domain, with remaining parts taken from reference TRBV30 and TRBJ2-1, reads SQTIHQWPATLVQPVGSPLSLECTVEGTSNPNLYWYRQAAGRGLQLLFYSVGIGQISSEVPQNLSASRPQDRQFILSSKKLLLSDSGFYLCAWTSRQGITRGEQFFGPGTRLTVL.

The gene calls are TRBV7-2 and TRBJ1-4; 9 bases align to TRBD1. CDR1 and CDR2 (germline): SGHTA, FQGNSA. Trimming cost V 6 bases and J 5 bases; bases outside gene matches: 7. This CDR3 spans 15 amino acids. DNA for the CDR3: TGTGCCAGCAGTCCAACAGGGGGCGCCAATGAAAAACTGTTTTTT. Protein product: CASSPTGGANEKLFF.

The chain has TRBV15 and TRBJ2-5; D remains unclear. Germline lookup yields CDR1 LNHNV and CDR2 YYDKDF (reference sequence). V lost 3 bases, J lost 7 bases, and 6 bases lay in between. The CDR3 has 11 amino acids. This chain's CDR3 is CATSRSGTQYF. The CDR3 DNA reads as TGTGCCACCAGCAGGTCGGGGACCCAGTACTTC.

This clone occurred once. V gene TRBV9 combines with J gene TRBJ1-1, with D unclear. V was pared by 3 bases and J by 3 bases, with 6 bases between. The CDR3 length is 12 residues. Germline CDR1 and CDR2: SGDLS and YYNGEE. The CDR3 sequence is CASSGQDTEAFF. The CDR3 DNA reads TGTGCCAGCAGCGGGCAAGACACTGAAGCTTTCTTT.

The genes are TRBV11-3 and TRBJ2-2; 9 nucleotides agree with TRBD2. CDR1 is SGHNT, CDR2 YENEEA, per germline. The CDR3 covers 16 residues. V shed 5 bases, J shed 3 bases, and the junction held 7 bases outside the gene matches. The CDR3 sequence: CASSLIAGADTGELFF. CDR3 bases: TGTGCCAGCAGCCTCATAGCGGGGGCCGACACCGGGGAGCTGTTTTTT.

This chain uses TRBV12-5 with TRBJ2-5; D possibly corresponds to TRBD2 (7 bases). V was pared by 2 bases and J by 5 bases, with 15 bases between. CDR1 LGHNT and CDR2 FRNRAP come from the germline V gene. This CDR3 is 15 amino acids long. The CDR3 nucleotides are TGTGCTAGTGGTTTGCCGGGGGGCCCCCCGGAGACCCAGTACTTC. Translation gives CASGLPGGPPETQYF.

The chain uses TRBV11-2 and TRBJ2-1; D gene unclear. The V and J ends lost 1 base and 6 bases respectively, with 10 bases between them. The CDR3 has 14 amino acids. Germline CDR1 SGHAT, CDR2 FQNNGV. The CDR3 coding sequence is TGTGCCAGCAGCTTAGCGGGTAGGTCCAATGAGCAGTTCTTC. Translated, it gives CASSLAGRSNEQFF.

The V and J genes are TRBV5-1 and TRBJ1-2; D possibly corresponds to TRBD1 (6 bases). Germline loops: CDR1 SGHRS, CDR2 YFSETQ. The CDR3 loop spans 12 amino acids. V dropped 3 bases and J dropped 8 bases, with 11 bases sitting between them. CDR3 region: CASSSQGPGYTF. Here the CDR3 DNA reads TGCGCCAGCAGCTCACAGGGTCCCGGCTACACCTTC.

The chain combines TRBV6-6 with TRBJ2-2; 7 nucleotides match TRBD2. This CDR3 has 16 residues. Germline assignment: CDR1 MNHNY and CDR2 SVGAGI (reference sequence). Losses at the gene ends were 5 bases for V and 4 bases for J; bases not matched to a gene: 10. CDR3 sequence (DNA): TGTGCCAGCAGTACCCTCGGGGGGAGGGGCACCGGGGAGCTGTTTTTT. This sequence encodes CASSTLGGRGTGELFF.

This CDR3 is CASSLAPQGVSQPQHF. CDR3 nucleotides: TGTGCCAGCAGCTTAGCACCCCAGGGGGTAAGTCAGCCCCAGCATTTT. The chain is built from TRBV7-6 and TRBJ1-5; the match to TRBD1 covers 7 bases. Germline V gene data show CDR1 as SGHVS and CDR2 as FNYEAQ. The V gene end was trimmed by 0 bases and the J gene end by 6 bases; junction bases not matched to a gene: 8. The CDR3 extends over 16 amino acids.

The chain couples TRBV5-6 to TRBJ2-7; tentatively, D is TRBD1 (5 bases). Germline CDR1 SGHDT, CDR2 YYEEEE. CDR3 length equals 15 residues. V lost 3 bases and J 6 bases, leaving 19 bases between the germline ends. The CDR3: CASSSGNPSLAEQYF. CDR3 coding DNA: TGTGCCAGCAGCTCAGGGAATCCCTCCCTGGCCGAGCAGTACTTC.

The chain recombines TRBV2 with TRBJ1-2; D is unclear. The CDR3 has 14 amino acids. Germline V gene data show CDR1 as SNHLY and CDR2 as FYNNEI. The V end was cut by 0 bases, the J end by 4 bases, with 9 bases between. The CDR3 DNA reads TGTGCCAGCAGTGAAGCCGGTGCAGGCTATGGCTACACCTTC. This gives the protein CASSEAGAGYGYTF.

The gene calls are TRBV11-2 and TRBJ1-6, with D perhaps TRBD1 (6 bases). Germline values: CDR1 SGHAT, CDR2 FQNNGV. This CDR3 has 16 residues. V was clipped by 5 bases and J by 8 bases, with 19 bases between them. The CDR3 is CASSVYASGADSPLHF. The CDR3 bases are TGTGCCAGCAGCGTTTATGCCTCAGGGGCTGATTCACCCCTCCACTTT. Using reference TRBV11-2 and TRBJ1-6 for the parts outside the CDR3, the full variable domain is EAGVAQSPRYKIIEKRQSVAFWCNPISGHATLYWYQQILGQGPKLLIQFQNNGVVDDSQLPKDRFSAERLKGVDSTLKIQPAKLEDSAVYLCASSVYASGADSPLHFGNGTRLTVT.

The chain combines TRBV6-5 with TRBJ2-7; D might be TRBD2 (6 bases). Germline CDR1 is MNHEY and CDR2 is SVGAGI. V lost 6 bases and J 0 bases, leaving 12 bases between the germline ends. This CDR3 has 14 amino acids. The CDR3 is CASSPAGSSYEQYF. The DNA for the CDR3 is TGTGCCAGCAGCCCCGCGGGAAGCTCCTACGAGCAGTACTTC.

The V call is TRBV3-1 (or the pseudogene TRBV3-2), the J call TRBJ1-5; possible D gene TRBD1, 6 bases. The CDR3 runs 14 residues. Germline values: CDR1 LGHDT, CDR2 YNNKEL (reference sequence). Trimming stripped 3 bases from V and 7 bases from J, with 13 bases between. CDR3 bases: TGTGCCAGCAGCCAGTGGGGGCCCGGACAGCCCCAGCATTTT. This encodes CASSQWGPGQPQHF.

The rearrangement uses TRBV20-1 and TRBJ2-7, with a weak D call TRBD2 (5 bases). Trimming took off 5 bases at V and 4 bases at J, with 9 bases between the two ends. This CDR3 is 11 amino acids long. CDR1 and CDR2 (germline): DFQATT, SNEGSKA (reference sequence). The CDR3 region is CSAQTGYEQYF. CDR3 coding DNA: TGCAGTGCTCAGACGGGGTACGAGCAGTACTTC.

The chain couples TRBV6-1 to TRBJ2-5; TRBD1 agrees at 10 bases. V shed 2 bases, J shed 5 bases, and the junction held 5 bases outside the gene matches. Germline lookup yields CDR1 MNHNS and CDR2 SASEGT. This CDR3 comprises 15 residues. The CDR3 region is CASSEIGTGVETQYF. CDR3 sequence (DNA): TGTGCCAGCAGTGAAATAGGGACAGGGGTCGAGACCCAGTACTTC.

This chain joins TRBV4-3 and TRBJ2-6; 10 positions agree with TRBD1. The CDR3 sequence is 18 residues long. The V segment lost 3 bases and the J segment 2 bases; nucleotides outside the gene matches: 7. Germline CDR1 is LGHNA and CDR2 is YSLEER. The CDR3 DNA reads TGCGCCAGCAGCCAGGCCCCAGGGACAGGGGCTGGGGCCAACGTCCTGACTTTC. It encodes CASSQAPGTGAGANVLTF.